Listed here are 27 T cell receptor beta chains from one sample, sequenced in a study of beta chain features in type 1 diabetes. Sequencing targeted expressed TCRB transcripts, as all isolated RNA had been reverse transcribed. Here immunoSEQ multiplex PCR was the method, and the copy in TCRdb shows in-frame clones only, minus some. The table records roughly 140,000 clones, about 7.1% of them present only once. The sample consisted of central memory CD4+ T cells from blood. Receptors originate from a woman in her 30s in good health.

The rearrangement joins TRBV27 to TRBJ2-7, with TRBD2 matching 9 bases. With 5 bases clipped from V and 0 bases from J, the junction kept 5 bases outside the gene matches. Germline CDR1 and CDR2: MNHEY and SMNVEV (reference sequence). This CDR3 spans 15 amino acids. This CDR3 is CASSLRLADSYEQYF. In DNA form, the CDR3 reads TGTGCCAGCAGTCTCCGACTAGCGGACTCCTACGAGCAGTACTTC.

The chain has TRBV4-1 and TRBJ2-1, with 7 bases that match TRBD2. The length of the CDR3 is 17 residues. Germline CDR1 MGHRA, CDR2 YSYEKL. The junction had 13 bases not matched to a gene; V was cut back by 2 bases and J by 6 bases. The CDR3 DNA follows: TGCGCCAGCAGCCAAACTGTCTTAGCGGGCCTACTCAATGAGCAGTTCTTC. It encodes CASSQTVLAGLLNEQFF.

The gene calls are TRBV11-2 and TRBJ2-5, with D possibly being TRBD2 (5 bases). Germline-derived CDR1 and CDR2 are SGHAT and FQNNGV. This CDR3 spans 13 amino acids. V lost 6 bases, J lost 2 bases, and 10 bases lay in between. CDR3 DNA: TGTGCCAGCAGTTTTAGCGAGCAAGAGACCCAGTACTTC. It yields the protein CASSFSEQETQYF.

The genes are TRBV20-1 and TRBJ2-7; D unresolved. V dropped 6 bases and J dropped 5 bases, with 11 bases sitting between them. The germline CDR1 and CDR2 sequences are DFQATT and SNEGSKA (reference sequence). The CDR3 contains 11 residues. The CDR3 sequence: CSAHSPDEQYF. The CDR3 DNA follows: TGCAGTGCCCATAGTCCTGACGAGCAGTACTTC.

On this clone: Different DNA sequences within this sample yield the same CDR3. The chain recombines TRBV18 with TRBJ2-5; D gene uncertain. Germline CDR1 and CDR2: KGHSH and LQKENI. V was pared by 3 bases and J by 5 bases, with 10 bases between. The CDR3 is made up of 13 amino acids. CDR3 amino acids: CASSPGFKETQYF. The CDR3 coding sequence is TGTGCCAGCTCACCCGGGTTCAAGGAGACCCAGTACTTC.

This clone was picked up a small number of times. The genes are TRBV28 and TRBJ2-6, with 8 bases that match TRBD1. The germline gives CDR1 MDHEN, CDR2 SYDVKM. This CDR3 comprises 17 residues. The J segment lost 1 base and the V segment lost 6 bases, leaving 8 bases of the junction unmatched. Here the CDR3 reads CASRTPQGGSGANVLTF. In DNA, the CDR3 is TGTGCCAGCAGGACCCCACAGGGGGGTTCTGGGGCCAACGTCCTGACTTTC.

This clone was seen only a few times. V gene TRBV5-1 combines with J gene TRBJ2-5, with 12 bases aligning to TRBD2. Germline CDR1 reads SGHRS; CDR2 reads YFSETQ. There are 16 residues in the CDR3. V lost 5 bases, J lost 1 base, and 6 bases stayed unmatched. In DNA, the CDR3 is TGCGCCAGCAGGCTACTAGCGGGAGGTTCCCAAGAGACCCAGTACTTC. It translates to CASRLLAGGSQETQYF.

In its sample, this clone was seen a few times. The chain links TRBV10-3 to TRBJ1-1; tentative D call: TRBD1 (5 bases). CDR1 is ENHRY and CDR2 is SYGVKD in the germline V gene. The CDR3 totals 12 residues. Trimming cost V 10 bases and J 1 base, with 10 bases left between them. CDR3 bases: TGTGCCACCTGTACAGGGAACACTGAAGCTTTCTTT. This sequence encodes CATCTGNTEAFF.

This clone was detected a few times. CDR3: CASNDPWDRGGYGYTF. Written as DNA, the CDR3 is TGTGCCAGCAATGACCCTTGGGACAGGGGGGGGTATGGCTACACCTTC. V usage is TRBV2 and J usage is TRBJ1-2, with TRBD1 matching over 11 bases. Germline assignment: CDR1 SNHLY and CDR2 FYNNEI. CDR3 size: 16 residues. Unmatched junction bases numbered 12, after V lost 7 bases and J lost 5 bases. Variable domain in full (rest from reference TRBV2 and TRBJ1-2): EPEVTQTPSHQVTQMGQEVILRCVPISNHLYFYWYRQILGQKVEFLVSFYNNEISEKSEIFDDQFSVERPDGSNFTLKIRSTKLEDSAMYFCASNDPWDRGGYGYTFGSGTRLTVV.

This clone was counted at least ten times. This chain joins TRBV28 and TRBJ2-3, with a tentative D call TRBD1 (5 bases). V shed 6 bases and J shed 4 bases, with 17 bases lying between them. Germline CDR1 is MDHEN and CDR2 is SYDVKM. CDR3 length equals 15 residues. In DNA, the CDR3 is TGTGCCAGCAGCTTCGGCAGGGTAGGGGCAGATACGCAGTATTTT. Translation: CASSFGRVGADTQYF.

This chain uses TRBV7-2 with TRBJ2-3, with TRBD2 matching over 8 bases. The CDR3 runs to 15 residues. CDR1 and CDR2 from the germline V gene are SGHTA and FQGNSA. The V segment lost 2 bases and the J segment 6 bases; nucleotides outside the gene matches: 7. The CDR3 DNA reads as TGTGCCAGCAGCTTAAAGAGCGGGAGTGCTGATACGCAGTATTTT. It encodes CASSLKSGSADTQYF.

The chain is built from TRBV15 and TRBJ2-5, with D maybe TRBD1 (6 bases). V was cut by 0 bases and J by 4 bases, with 12 bases left in between. Looked up from germline, CDR1 is LNHNV and CDR2 is YYDKDF (reference sequence). The CDR3 totals 15 residues. The CDR3 region has the DNA TGTGCCACCAGCAGAGATATCACAGGGTTAGAGACCCAGTACTTC. It codes for CATSRDITGLETQYF.

This clone was found many times. This CDR3 is also generated by other DNA sequences in the sample. The CDR3 region has the DNA TGCAGCGTTGAAGGTCAGGCTTATGGCTACACCTTC. Translated: CSVEGQAYGYTF. V and J are TRBV29-1 and TRBJ1-2, with D hard to call. The CDR3 spans 12 residues. Germline CDR1 is SQVTM and CDR2 is ANQGSEA. V dropped 1 base and J dropped 5 bases, with 8 bases sitting between them.

The chain carries TRBV7-2 and TRBJ2-7; the match to TRBD1 covers 7 bases. The CDR3 has 15 amino acids. V was clipped by 4 bases and J by 3 bases; unmatched bases: 9. CDR1 is SGHTA, CDR2 FQGNSA, per germline. The CDR3 DNA follows: TGTGCCAGCAGCTCGTCGGGACAGCCGATCTACGAGCAGTACTTC. It yields the protein CASSSSGQPIYEQYF.

This clone appeared many times. The rearrangement uses TRBV10-3 and TRBJ2-3; possibly TRBD1 for D (6 bases). CDR3 length equals 13 residues. CDR1 is ENHRY, CDR2 SYGVKD, per germline. The V and J ends lost 6 bases and 6 bases respectively, with 13 bases between them. CDR3 nucleotide sequence: TGTGCCATCAGGTGGACAGAGGAGGATACGCAGTATTTT. Translation: CAIRWTEEDTQYF.

This chain uses TRBV28 with TRBJ2-2; maybe TRBD2 (5 bases). Germline lookup yields CDR1 MDHEN and CDR2 SYDVKM. The CDR3 has 15 residues. Trimming took off 6 bases at V and 1 base at J, with 12 bases between the two ends. CDR3 residues: CASSLASLNTGELFF. The DNA for the CDR3 is TGTGCCAGCAGCCTGGCTAGCCTGAACACCGGGGAGCTGTTTTTT. The full variable domain, with the rest looked up from reference TRBV28 and TRBJ2-2, is DVKVTQSSRYLVKRTGEKVFLECVQDMDHENMFWYRQDPGLGLRLIYFSYDVKMKEKGDIPEGYSVSREKKERFSLILESASTNQTSMYLCASSLASLNTGELFFGEGSRLTVL.

This clone has only one observation. The chain uses TRBV11-1 and TRBJ2-7, with D possibly TRBD2 on 6 matching bases. Between the trimmed V and J ends, which lost 3 bases and 5 bases, there was a span of 14 bases. The CDR3 consists of 14 residues. CDR1 is SGHAT, CDR2 FQDESV, per germline (reference sequence). The CDR3 spells CASSFSPGEDEQYF. CDR3 coding DNA: TGTGCCAGCAGCTTTAGTCCGGGGGAGGACGAGCAGTACTTC.

This clone turned up a few times. The gene calls are TRBV11-3 and TRBJ2-1, with 9 bases aligning to TRBD2. Germline CDR1 reads SGHNT; CDR2 reads YENEEA. The CDR3 covers 16 residues. V gave up 0 bases and J gave up 8 bases; unmatched junction bases: 8. The DNA for the CDR3 is TGTGCCAGCAGCTTAGAAGGCGGGAGGGCCAAGGATGAGCAGTTCTTC. Protein: CASSLEGGRAKDEQFF.

There are a few counts of this clone. The V gene is TRBV6-6, the J gene TRBJ2-1, with D perhaps TRBD1 (5 bases). V lost 6 bases, J lost 6 bases, and 12 bases lay in between. Germline values: CDR1 MNHNY, CDR2 SVGAGI (reference sequence). CDR3 length: 13 residues. As DNA, the CDR3 is TGTGCCAGCAGGTCAGGGATTGGCAATGAGCAGTTCTTC. As protein: CASRSGIGNEQFF.

The CDR3 sequence is CASSFKPSGISYNEQFF. Written as DNA, the CDR3 is TGTGCCAGCAGTTTCAAACCGAGCGGGATTTCCTACAATGAGCAGTTCTTC. The J gene is TRBJ2-1, the V gene TRBV27, with TRBD2 matching 7 bases. V dropped 3 bases and J dropped 1; count of bases not matched to a gene: 9. The CDR3 is made up of 17 amino acids. The germline gives CDR1 MNHEY, CDR2 SMNVEV (reference sequence).

Turning to this clone: This may arise from a read error, as a much more abundant clone is one base away. Other nucleotide sequences in the sample specify the same CDR3. The chain has TRBV29-1 and TRBJ2-7, with TRBD1 matching 8 bases. The V segment lost 6 bases and the J segment 2 bases; nucleotides outside the gene matches: 6. This CDR3 region has 13 residues. CDR1 is SQVTM, CDR2 ANQGSEA, per germline. The CDR3, as DNA: TGCAGCGTAGGAACAGGGGGTCCCTACGAGCAGTACTTC. It yields the protein CSVGTGGPYEQYF.

There are many counts of this clone. V is TRBV27 and J is TRBJ2-7; 8 bases agree with TRBD2. Germline V gives CDR1 MNHEY, CDR2 SMNVEV (reference sequence). J was trimmed by 7 bases and V by 5 bases; bases with no gene match: 7. This CDR3 has 13 residues. CDR3 amino acids: CASSPRLALEQYF. CDR3 nucleotides: TGTGCCAGCAGTCCCCGACTAGCGTTGGAGCAGTACTTC.

Only a few counts were recorded for this clone. The chain couples TRBV27 to TRBJ2-7; D is possibly TRBD1 (6 bases). The CDR3 runs 18 residues. The germline V and J ends were trimmed by 10 bases and 4 bases, with 32 bases remaining between them. The V gene's germline CDR1 is MNHEY and CDR2 SMNVEV (reference sequence). The CDR3 protein is CANNREVVTIPPLYEQYF. The CDR3, as DNA: TGTGCCAATAACAGGGAAGTCGTTACCATTCCACCCTTATACGAGCAGTACTTC.

The chain employs TRBV27 and TRBJ2-1; 12 positions match TRBD2. Germline values: CDR1 MNHEY, CDR2 SMNVEV (reference sequence). The CDR3 sequence is 17 residues long. V shed 6 bases and J 4 bases; nucleotides not matched to a gene: 10. The CDR3 DNA sequence: TGTGCCAGCAGCCAGACTAGCGGGAGAGGCCTTTACAATGAGCAGTTCTTC. This translates into CASSQTSGRGLYNEQFF.

This clone was seen a handful of times. The chain carries TRBV5-1 and TRBJ2-2; 11 bases line up with TRBD2. This CDR3 is built from 15 residues. V lost 0 bases, J lost 5 bases, and 0 bases stayed unmatched. Per germline, CDR1 SGHRS and CDR2 YFSETQ. CDR3 bases: TGCGCCAGCAGCTTGGCTAGCGGGGGGACCGGGGAGCTGTTTTTT. The encoded protein is CASSLASGGTGELFF.

This chain connects TRBV10-2 to TRBJ2-3, with TRBD2 matching over 9 bases. The CDR3 is 17 amino acids. Germline values: CDR1 WSHSY, CDR2 SAAADI. Losses at the gene ends were 3 bases for V and 4 bases for J; bases not matched to a gene: 11. CDR3 DNA sequence: TGCGCCAGCAGTGAACCTCCTAGCGGGATGATCGCAGATACGCAGTATTTT. Its protein product is CASSEPPSGMIADTQYF.

This chain's CDR3 is CAWSAVQGTNEQFF. The CDR3 DNA sequence: TGTGCCTGGAGTGCCGTACAGGGTACTAATGAGCAGTTCTTC. The chain uses TRBV30 and TRBJ2-1; D perhaps matches TRBD1 (6 bases). The germline gives CDR1 GTSNPN, CDR2 SVGIG (reference sequence). This CDR3 region has 14 residues. Between the trimmed V and J ends, which lost 1 base and 7 bases, there was a span of 14 bases. Using reference TRBV30 and TRBJ2-1 for the parts outside the CDR3, the full variable domain is SQTIHQWPATLVQPVGSPLSLECTVEGTSNPNLYWYRQAAGRGLQLLFYSVGIGQISSEVPQNLSASRPQDRQFILSSKKLLLSDSGFYLCAWSAVQGTNEQFFGPGTRLTVL.